These 32 T cell receptor beta chains came from one sample sequenced in a study of Tregs in tolerant kidney transplant recipients. Assay: immunoSEQ multiplex PCR; the TCRdb copy retains only in-frame clones and omits some. The data show some 90,000 clones, with roughly nine tenths seen just once and roughly 5% held by the top ten. Sequencing was carried out using CD8+ T cells from blood. Receptors originate from a human donor in good health.

The rearrangement uses TRBV29-1 and TRBJ1-2, with 8 bases lining up with TRBD1. Germline CDR1 and CDR2: SQVTM and ANQGSEA. The CDR3 consists of 11 residues. Unmatched junction bases numbered 5, after V lost 6 bases and J lost 8 bases. In DNA form, the CDR3 reads TGCAGCGTGGAGGACAGGGTAGGCTACACCTTC. Protein product: CSVEDRVGYTF. Full variable domain (remainder filled in from reference TRBV29-1 and TRBJ1-2): SAVISQKPSRDICQRGTSLTIQCQVDSQVTMMFWYRQQPGQSLTLIATANQGSEATYESGFVIDKFPISRPNLTFSTLTVSNMSPEDSSIYLCSVEDRVGYTFGSGTRLTVV.

As for this clone: A read error may produce the germline difference seen at one junction end. Other nucleotide sequences in the sample specify the same CDR3. The chain links TRBV7-9 to TRBJ2-7; D is possibly TRBD2 (5 bases). Germline loops: CDR1 SEHNR, CDR2 FQNEAQ (reference sequence). The CDR3 contains 14 residues. The CDR3 region is CASSLAAVAYEQYF. DNA of the CDR3: TGTGCTAGCAGCCTCGCAGCGGTGGCCTACGAGCAGTACTTC.

The chain combines TRBV6-1 with TRBJ1-1; D is undetermined. CDR3 length: 13 amino acids. Germline V gene lookup returns CDR1 MNHNS and CDR2 SASEGT. V was clipped by 0 bases and J by 6 bases, with 8 bases between them. The CDR3 here is CASSEAQWAEAFF. CDR3 DNA: TGTGCCAGCAGTGAAGCGCAGTGGGCTGAAGCTTTCTTT.

The gene calls are TRBV7-9 and TRBJ2-1; the D is unclear. This CDR3 has 16 residues. Germline lookup yields CDR1 SEHNR and CDR2 FQNEAQ (reference sequence). Between the trimmed V and J ends, which lost 5 bases and 2 bases, there was a span of 16 bases. The CDR3, as DNA: TGTGCCAGCAGCACCACCCGGGCTCCCACCTACAATGAGCAGTTCTTC. It is translated as CASSTTRAPTYNEQFF.

The rearrangement uses TRBV7-2 and TRBJ2-5; D tentatively reads TRBD1 or TRBD2 (5 bases each). Per germline, CDR1 SGHTA and CDR2 FQGNSA. Trimming took off 4 bases at V and 0 bases at J, with 12 bases between the two ends. The length of the CDR3 is 15 residues. The CDR3 here is CASSSGRLYQETQYF. The CDR3 bases are TGTGCCAGCAGCTCGGGACGGTTGTACCAAGAGACCCAGTACTTC.

The chain couples TRBV7-9 to TRBJ1-2; no clear D gene. Trimming left V 2 bases short and J 4 bases short, with 5 bases between. The CDR3 runs to 12 residues. The V gene's germline CDR1 is SEHNR and CDR2 FQNEAQ (reference sequence). The CDR3 DNA reads as TGTGCCAGCAGCTTATACAGCTATGGCTACACCTTC. Residues: CASSLYSYGYTF.

V and J are TRBV6-6 and TRBJ2-7, with TRBD1 matching over 10 bases. The V and J ends lost 5 bases and 2 bases, in that order; junction bases with no gene match: 6. The CDR3 has 15 amino acids. Germline loops: CDR1 MNHNY, CDR2 SVGAGI (reference sequence). The CDR3 region is CASSPPGQGTYEQYF. The CDR3 DNA sequence: TGTGCCAGCAGTCCTCCGGGACAGGGGACCTACGAGCAGTACTTC.

The chain carries TRBV2 and TRBJ1-2, with 10 bases fitting TRBD1. Germline V lookup: CDR1 SNHLY, CDR2 FYNNEI. The CDR3 consists of 15 residues. V trimming: 7 bases; J trimming: 5 bases; junction bases outside the gene matches: 10. CDR3 in amino acids: CASTDGGTGAYGYTF. The CDR3 DNA sequence: TGTGCCAGCACCGATGGAGGGACAGGGGCATATGGCTACACCTTC.

This clone was seen only once. The chain uses TRBV5-1 and TRBJ2-3; TRBD2 might be the D (5 bases). CDR1 SGHRS and CDR2 YFSETQ come from the germline V gene. V lost 1 base to trimming and J lost 6 bases, with 12 bases between them. The CDR3 runs 14 residues. The CDR3 is CASSLKGGPDTQYF. The CDR3 DNA follows: TGCGCCAGCAGCTTGAAAGGCGGGCCGGATACGCAGTATTTT.

The chain recombines TRBV5-8 with TRBJ2-3, with 11 nucleotides matching TRBD1. The CDR3 loop spans 16 amino acids. After removal of 4 bases from V and 4 bases from J, the junction contained 8 bases not matched to a gene. Germline values: CDR1 SGHTS, CDR2 YDEGEE. This CDR3 is CASSLRTGGRPDTQYF. The CDR3 DNA is TGTGCCAGCAGCCTTCGGACAGGGGGCAGGCCAGATACGCAGTATTTT.

The genes are TRBV2 and TRBJ2-5; TRBD1 matches at 9 bases. Germline assignment: CDR1 SNHLY and CDR2 FYNNEI. J was trimmed by 5 bases and V by 5 bases; bases with no gene match: 9. The CDR3 has 15 residues. The chain's CDR3 is CASSLPGQGWETQYF. The DNA of the CDR3 is TGTGCCAGCAGTCTACCGGGACAGGGTTGGGAGACCCAGTACTTC. The complete variable domain, with remaining parts taken from reference TRBV2 and TRBJ2-5, reads EPEVTQTPSHQVTQMGQEVILRCVPISNHLYFYWYRQILGQKVEFLVSFYNNEISEKSEIFDDQFSVERPDGSNFTLKIRSTKLEDSAMYFCASSLPGQGWETQYFGPGTRLLVL.

The rearrangement uses TRBV19 and TRBJ1-5, with 7 bases fitting TRBD1. Germline-derived CDR1 and CDR2 are LNHDA and SQIVND (reference sequence). This CDR3 has 15 amino acids. The V gene end was trimmed by 4 bases and the J gene end by 0 bases; junction bases not matched to a gene: 3. As DNA, the CDR3 is TGTGCCAGTAGTACGGGACAGTATAGCAATCAGCCCCAGCATTTT. This gives the protein CASSTGQYSNQPQHF.

The genes are TRBV7-9 and TRBJ2-1, with D maybe TRBD2 (5 bases). Germline-derived CDR1 and CDR2 are SEHNR and FQNEAQ (reference sequence). The ends were cut back, 4 bases at V and 0 bases at J, with 10 bases in the middle. This CDR3 comprises 15 residues. The CDR3 DNA sequence: TGTGCCAGCAGCTACGGTGGGAGCTCCTACAATGAGCAGTTCTTC. It is translated as CASSYGGSSYNEQFF. Complete variable domain (other parts from reference TRBV7-9 and TRBJ2-1): DTGVSQNPRHKITKRGQNVTFRCDPISEHNRLYWYRQTLGQGPEFLTYFQNEAQLEKSRLLSDRFSAERPKGSFSTLEIQRTEQGDSAMYLCASSYGGSSYNEQFFGPGTRLTVL.

The chain is built from TRBV30 and TRBJ2-7, with 7 bases aligning to TRBD1. The CDR3 length is 14 residues. Germline CDR1 reads GTSNPN; CDR2 reads SVGIG (reference sequence). V trimming: 0 bases; J trimming: 5 bases; junction bases outside the gene matches: 7. The CDR3 DNA reads TGTGCCTGGAGTGTAGTAGGGGGCGCGGACGAGCAGTACTTC. It encodes CAWSVVGGADEQYF.

V is TRBV13 and J is TRBJ2-2; D possibly matches TRBD1 or TRBD2 (5 bases each). CDR3 size: 14 residues. V lost 8 bases to trimming and J lost 3 bases, with 13 bases between them. Germline V gives CDR1 PRHDT, CDR2 FYEKMQ (reference sequence). The CDR3: CASCEGPHTGELFF. The CDR3, as DNA: TGTGCCAGCTGTGAGGGGCCTCACACCGGGGAGCTGTTTTTT.

The rearrangement joins TRBV7-2 to TRBJ2-7, with D tentatively TRBD2 (7 bases). The V gene's germline CDR1 is SGHTA and CDR2 FQGNSA. V was shortened by 5 bases and J by 4 bases, with 15 bases between the two germline ends. This CDR3 is 14 amino acids long. The CDR3 is CASSLSGGSYEQYF. CDR3 sequence (DNA): TGTGCCAGCAGCCTTTCGGGGGGCAGTTACGAGCAGTACTTC.

The genes are TRBV28 and TRBJ2-1, with D possibly matching TRBD2 (5 bases). Trimming removed 4 bases at V and 7 bases at J, with 8 bases between. This CDR3 region has 12 residues. In germline, CDR1 is MDHEN, CDR2 SYDVKM. The chain's CDR3 is CASSYPGNEQFF. DNA of the CDR3: TGTGCCAGCAGTTACCCGGGGAATGAGCAGTTCTTC. Looking up the rest from reference TRBV28 and TRBJ2-1 gives the full variable domain: DVKVTQSSRYLVKRTGEKVFLECVQDMDHENMFWYRQDPGLGLRLIYFSYDVKMKEKGDIPEGYSVSREKKERFSLILESASTNQTSMYLCASSYPGNEQFFGPGTRLTVL.

The chain joins TRBV10-1 to TRBJ2-5; 10 nucleotides line up with TRBD1. The tail of the sequence fits TRBJ2-7 better, so the J call may be wrong. CDR3 length: 15 residues. Germline CDR1 is WNHNN and CDR2 is SYGVQD (reference sequence). DNA for the CDR3: TGCGCCAGCAGTGAGATGGGACAGGGGAGTCACGAGCAGTACTTC. Amino acids: CASSEMGQGSHEQYF.

This clone was picked up one time. The rearrangement uses TRBV19 and TRBJ2-7; D is perhaps TRBD1 (6 bases). This CDR3 spans 13 amino acids. Germline CDR1 reads LNHDA; CDR2 reads SQIVND (reference sequence). V dropped 5 bases and J dropped 6 bases, with 14 bases sitting between them. The chain's CDR3 is CASSDPTGPEQYF. CDR3 nucleotides: TGTGCCAGTAGTGATCCAACAGGGCCCGAGCAGTACTTC.

This clone showed up just once. The chain combines TRBV10-1 with TRBJ2-5; 8 positions agree with TRBD2. The CDR3 is made up of 15 amino acids. V trimming: 0 bases; J trimming: 5 bases; junction bases outside the gene matches: 5. Germline CDR1 reads WNHNN; CDR2 reads SYGVQD (reference sequence). The CDR3: CASSESGGAGETQYF. CDR3 nucleotide sequence: TGCGCCAGCAGTGAGTCCGGGGGGGCCGGGGAGACCCAGTACTTC.

The rearrangement uses TRBV7-6 and TRBJ2-7; no definite D call. Germline V gene data show CDR1 as SGHVS and CDR2 as FNYEAQ. Trimming cost V 0 bases and J 0 bases, with 9 bases left between them. CDR3 length equals 15 residues. CDR3 sequence (DNA): TGTGCCAGCAGCTTAGCAGATTTCGGCTCCTACGAGCAGTACTTC. Amino acid sequence: CASSLADFGSYEQYF.

The chain joins TRBV14 to TRBJ1-2, with D possibly TRBD1 on 6 matching bases. CDR3 size: 16 residues. V was shortened by 3 bases and J by 1 base, with 15 bases between the two germline ends. Germline V gene data show CDR1 as SGHDN and CDR2 as FVKESK. In DNA, the CDR3 is TGTGCCAGCAGCCACGGAGACAGGAGGGGTAACTATGGCTACACCTTC. It codes for CASSHGDRRGNYGYTF.

This clone is a singleton in its sample. V usage is TRBV27 and J usage is TRBJ2-7; the D is unclear. This CDR3 has 15 residues. Germline lookup yields CDR1 MNHEY and CDR2 SMNVEV (reference sequence). The V and J ends lost 3 bases and 1 base respectively, with 13 bases between them. The CDR3 protein is CASSLSGPRSYEQYF. For the CDR3, the DNA is TGTGCCAGCAGTTTGTCTGGTCCACGATCCTACGAGCAGTACTTC.

The V gene is TRBV4-2, the J gene TRBJ2-3; TRBD2 agrees at 12 bases. The germline V gene encodes CDR1 LGHNA and CDR2 YNFKEQ. The J segment lost 1 base and the V segment lost 2 bases, leaving 4 bases of the junction unmatched. The CDR3 has 17 residues. In nucleotides, the CDR3 is TGTGCCAGCAGCCAACAACTAGCGGGAGGTGGCACAGATACGCAGTATTTT. Amino acid sequence: CASSQQLAGGGTDTQYF.

The chain couples TRBV27 to TRBJ2-2, with D possibly being TRBD2 (5 bases). V was clipped by 7 bases and J by 4 bases, with 19 bases between them. CDR1 is MNHEY, CDR2 SMNVEV, per germline (reference sequence). The CDR3 spans 16 residues. The CDR3 sequence: CASTQFGDVSTGELFF. CDR3 bases: TGTGCCAGCACCCAATTCGGGGATGTGAGCACCGGGGAGCTGTTTTTT.

The chain joins TRBV12-2 to TRBJ2-2; TRBD2 reflects the table's D call only, with no check against the DNA. TRBV12-2 is designated a pseudogene. The CDR3 loop spans 17 amino acids. The DNA for the CDR3 is TGTGCAAGTCGCTTAGAGCGGACTAGCGGGAGTGGCGGGGAGCTGTTTTTT. Translation gives CASRLERTSGSGGELFF.

This chain joins TRBV10-3 and TRBJ2-3; possibly TRBD2 for D (6 bases). From germline, CDR1 is ENHRY and CDR2 SYGVKD. The CDR3 has 14 residues. The V gene lost 3 bases and the J gene lost 5 bases, with 12 bases spanning the gap. This CDR3 is CAISDAGLRDTQYF. CDR3 nucleotides: TGTGCCATCAGTGACGCGGGATTGAGAGATACGCAGTATTTT.

The chain uses TRBV7-9 and TRBJ2-7, with 8 nucleotides matching TRBD1. The ends lost 5 bases at V and 0 bases at J; junction bases unmatched: 6. Germline lookup yields CDR1 SEHNR and CDR2 FQNEAQ (reference sequence). There are 15 residues in the CDR3. CDR3 in DNA: TGTGCCAGCAGCCCTTTCACAGGGGGCTCCTACGAGCAGTACTTC. Translated: CASSPFTGGSYEQYF.

J is TRBJ2-7 and V is TRBV14; 9 bases line up with TRBD1. Looked up from germline, CDR1 is SGHDN and CDR2 is FVKESK. The J segment lost 3 bases and the V segment lost 2 bases, leaving 8 bases of the junction unmatched. This CDR3 has 16 residues. Here the CDR3 reads CASSQISGQGRYEQYF. The CDR3, as DNA: TGTGCCAGCAGCCAAATCTCGGGACAGGGCCGCTACGAGCAGTACTTC.

The chain recombines TRBV5-6 with TRBJ2-1; 8 nucleotides align to TRBD1. Per the germline V gene, CDR1 is SGHDT and CDR2 is YYEEEE. The CDR3 has 12 amino acids. V lost 4 bases to trimming and J lost 10 bases; unmatched junction nucleotides: 4. This CDR3 is CASSPGTGEQFF. The CDR3 nucleotides are TGTGCCAGCAGCCCGGGGACAGGAGAGCAGTTCTTC. The whole variable domain, filled in from reference TRBV5-6 and TRBJ2-1, reads DAGVTQSPTHLIKTRGQQVTLRCSPKSGHDTVSWYQQALGQGPQFIFQYYEEEERQRGNFPDRFSGHQFPNYSSELNVNALLLGDSALYLCASSPGTGEQFFGPGTRLTVL.

The chain recombines TRBV6-5 with TRBJ1-6; D may be TRBD1 (6 bases). The V gene's germline CDR1 is MNHEY and CDR2 SVGAGI. This CDR3 contains 15 residues. The V and J ends lost 6 bases and 0 bases respectively, with 9 bases between them. DNA for the CDR3: TGTGCCAGCAGCCCGGACAGCTCCTATAATTCACCCCTCCACTTT. Amino acid sequence: CASSPDSSYNSPLHF.

This clone was seen only a few times. This chain links TRBV4-1 with TRBJ2-2; 16 positions agree with TRBD2. The germline CDR1 and CDR2 sequences are MGHRA and YSYEKL. The CDR3 loop spans 19 amino acids. Unmatched junction bases numbered 13, after V lost 5 bases and J lost 7 bases. The CDR3 here is CASSIEVGLAGGPIGELFF. The CDR3 bases are TGCGCCAGCAGCATAGAAGTGGGACTAGCGGGGGGGCCAATCGGGGAGCTGTTTTTT.